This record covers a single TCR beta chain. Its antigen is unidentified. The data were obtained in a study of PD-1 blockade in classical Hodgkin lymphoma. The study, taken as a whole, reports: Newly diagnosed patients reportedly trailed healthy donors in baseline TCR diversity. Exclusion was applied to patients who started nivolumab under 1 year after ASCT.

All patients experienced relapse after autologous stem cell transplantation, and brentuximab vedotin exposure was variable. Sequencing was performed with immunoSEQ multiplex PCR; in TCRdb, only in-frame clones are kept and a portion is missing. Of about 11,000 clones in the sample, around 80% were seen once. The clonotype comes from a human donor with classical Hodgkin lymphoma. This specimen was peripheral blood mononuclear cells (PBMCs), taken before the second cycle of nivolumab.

The CDR3 region is CASSWGDGRRYEQYF. The CDR3 region has the DNA TGCGCCAGCAGCTGGGGGGACGGGAGGCGCTACGAGCAGTACTTC. This chain connects TRBV5-1 to TRBJ2-7, with 7 bases lining up with TRBD2. The V and J ends lost 3 bases and 3 bases, in that order; junction bases with no gene match: 9. Looked up from germline, CDR1 is SGHRS and CDR2 is YFSETQ. This CDR3 has 15 residues.